These T cell receptor beta chains were read from a single sample in a study of T cell repertoires in cytomegalovirus infection. TCRdb recomputed calls from the reads with MiXCR, one row per CDR3 protein. The table includes 150,000 to 200,000 distinct CDR3 sequences, 28% detected once. The material sequenced was PBMCs. Receptor source: a human donor in good health (CMV status not recorded). Some clones in this sample may be carry-over from other donors' samples. Each CDR3 is given with its conserved first and last residue. Fields, in order: V gene, J gene, D gene, clone size, CDR3 DNA, CDR3 protein. A D gene is named only where the DNA matches it firmly. Not every row has a clone size; where given, it reads once, few, many or a size class.

TRBV28	TRBJ2-5	-	few	TGTGCCAGCAGTTCAGGGGTGGAGACCCAGTACTTC	CASSSGVETQYF
TRBV6-2/TRBV6-3	TRBJ1-1	-	-	TGTGCCAGCAGCCGGGGGCTCGGGTACACTGAAGCTTTCTTT	CASSRGLGYTEAFF
TRBV14	TRBJ2-3	-	-	TGTGCCAGCAGCCAACCCAAGGCGGGGGCCAGAGATACGCAGTATTTT	CASSQPKAGARDTQYF
TRBV7-2	TRBJ2-1	TRBD1	many	TGTGCCAGCAGCCCAGGACAGGGAAATGAGCAGTTCTTC	CASSPGQGNEQFF
TRBV10-3	TRBJ1-2	-	-	TGTGCCATCAATCGAGGGAACGACTATGGCTACACCTTC	CAINRGNDYGYTF
TRBV5-5	TRBJ2-5	-	-	TGTGCCAGCAGCTTGAGGGGGAGCGGGGAGACCCAGTACTTC	CASSLRGSGETQYF
TRBV20-1	TRBJ2-7	-	-	TGCAGTGCTAGACGACAGTCCTACGAGCAGTACTTC	CSARRQSYEQYF
TRBV19	TRBJ2-2	-	-	TGTGCCAGTAGTAAAGCGAGGTCCTCAGGCGGGGAGCTGTTTTTT	CASSKARSSGGELFF
TRBV7-2	TRBJ2-7	-	many	TGTGCCAGCAGCTTCGGGAATGGCCCCTCCTACGAGCAGTACTTC	CASSFGNGPSYEQYF
TRBV7-2	TRBJ2-7	-	many	TGTGCCAGCAGCTTAGCGGGGGTAGGCGAGCAGTACTTC	CASSLAGVGEQYF
TRBV7-2	TRBJ1-1	-	many	TGTGCCAGCAGCTTAATGCAGGGGTCGAACACTGAAGCTTTCTTT	CASSLMQGSNTEAFF
TRBV5-8	TRBJ2-3	-	-	TGTGCCAGCAGCTTGGGGGCGGATGGTACGCAGTATTTT	CASSLGADGTQYF
TRBV7-2	TRBJ2-3	TRBD2	-	TGTGCCAGCAGCTTAGGCCCTAGCGGGGGGGCCCAAGATACGCAGTATTTT	CASSLGPSGGAQDTQYF
TRBV14	TRBJ1-2	-	few	TGTGCCAGCAGCCAAGATCAGTCAGGGCCGGGCTATGGCTACACCTTC	CASSQDQSGPGYGYTF
TRBV6-2/TRBV6-3	TRBJ1-2	-	-	TGTGCCAGCAGATATGAGGGTGGCTACACCTTC	CASRYEGGYTF
TRBV11-2	TRBJ2-1	-	few	TGTGCCAGCAGCTTAGATCCAGTCTACAATGAGCAGTTCTTC	CASSLDPVYNEQFF
TRBV7-2	TRBJ2-5	TRBD2	-	TGTGCCAGCAGCAAGACTAGCGGGGAAGAGACCCAGTACTTC	CASSKTSGEETQYF
TRBV11-2	TRBJ1-2	-	many	TGTGCCAGCAGAGCCATAAGAAACCTCTATGGCTACACCTTC	CASRAIRNLYGYTF
TRBV4-3	TRBJ1-3	-	once	TGCGCCAGCAGCCAAGAGGCAGGGTCGTTGAACACCATATATTTT	CASSQEAGSLNTIYF
TRBV7-8	TRBJ2-3	TRBD1	many	TGTGCCAGCAGCTTAGGACAGGGCGATGGGGATACGCAGTATTTT	CASSLGQGDGDTQYF
TRBV5-5	TRBJ2-7	-	once	TGTGCCAGCAGCTATAGTGCAGGTTTCTCCTGCGAGCAGTACTTC	CASSYSAGFSCEQYF
TRBV24-1	TRBJ2-7	TRBD1	few	TGTGCCACCAGTGAGCACCGGGACAGTTCCTACGAGCAGTACTTC	CATSEHRDSSYEQYF
TRBV7-2	TRBJ1-1	-	many	TGTGCCAGCAGCCAGGACAGTGGATCGAACACTGAAGCTTTCTTT	CASSQDSGSNTEAFF
TRBV10-3	TRBJ1-1	-	-	TGTGCCATCAGTACAGGGTTGAACACTGAAGCTTTCTTT	CAISTGLNTEAFF
TRBV4-1	TRBJ2-7	-	once	TGCGCCAGCAGCCAATCCGCAATCCAGGGCTACGAGCAGTACTTC	CASSQSAIQGYEQYF
TRBV7-2	TRBJ2-4	TRBD2	-	TGTGCCAGCAGCTTAGACGGGGGGGGAAACATTCAGTACTTC	CASSLDGGGNIQYF
TRBV3-1	TRBJ2-2	-	many	TGTGCCAGCAGCGGATTGGCGAACACCGGGGAGCTGTTTTTT	CASSGLANTGELFF
TRBV6-2/TRBV6-3	TRBJ1-2	TRBD1	-	TGTGCCAGCAGTAGACAGGGCGCCCGTGGCTACACCTTC	CASSRQGARGYTF
TRBV19	TRBJ2-2	-	few	TGTGCCAGTAGTATATTCACCGGGGAGCTGTTTTTT	CASSIFTGELFF
TRBV27	TRBJ1-1	-	few	TGTGCCAGCAGTCCTGCAACAGGATTTAGAACTGAAGCTTTCTTT	CASSPATGFRTEAFF
TRBV6-1	TRBJ1-5	TRBD1	few	TGTGCCAGCACCAATGCCAGGGGGGTACGCAATCAGCCCCAGCATTTT	CASTNARGVRNQPQHF
TRBV4-1	TRBJ2-2	-	few	TGCGCCAGCAGCCAAGAGCAGTGGTTCACCGGGGAGCTGTTTTTT	CASSQEQWFTGELFF
TRBV7-2	TRBJ1-1	TRBD1	many	TGTGCCAGCAGCTTAGGCAGGGGGCACACTGAAGCTTTCTTT	CASSLGRGHTEAFF
TRBV25-1	TRBJ1-2	-	-	TGTGCCAGCAGTGAAGGGGGGGCAGGCTATGGCTACACCTTC	CASSEGGAGYGYTF
TRBV15	TRBJ1-2	TRBD1	-	TGTGCCACCAATGGGCAGGGGGCCTTGTCTAACTATGGCTACACCTTC	CATNGQGALSNYGYTF
TRBV14	TRBJ2-7	-	few	TGTGCCAGCAGCTACGGACAGCTTTACGAGCAGTACTTC	CASSYGQLYEQYF
TRBV2	TRBJ2-3	-	few	TGTGCCACCGCAGGATTCCCCGATACGCAGTATTTT	CATAGFPDTQYF
TRBV7-2	TRBJ2-1	-	many	TGTGCCAGCAGCTTAGAAAGGGGCAATGAGCAGTTCTTC	CASSLERGNEQFF
TRBV5-6	TRBJ2-2	-	many	TGTGCCAGCAGCTTTCAGGGGCGCCGGACCGGGGAGCTGTTTTTT	CASSFQGRRTGELFF
TRBV6-6	TRBJ1-6	-	-	TGTGCCAGCAGTTACGCCAGTAATTCACCCCTCCACTTT	CASSYASNSPLHF
TRBV10-3	TRBJ2-1	-	-	TGTGCCATCTGCGGGGACAGCTCCTACAATGAGCAGTTCTTC	CAICGDSSYNEQFF
TRBV6-2/TRBV6-3	TRBJ2-5	-	few	TGTGCCAGCAGTTACTCCCAAATCGACACAGAGACCCAGTACTTC	CASSYSQIDTETQYF
TRBV2	TRBJ1-5	-	few	TGTGCCAGCAGTGAAGGCGGAAACCAGCATTTT	CASSEGGNQHF
TRBV6-1	TRBJ2-7	-	few	TGTGCCAGCAGAAGGGCGGGCGGCTACGAGCAGTACTTC	CASRRAGGYEQYF
TRBV11-2	TRBJ2-6	-	-	TGTGCCAGCAGCTTAAATCGAGCGGCTGGGGCCAACGTCCTGACTTTC	CASSLNRAAGANVLTF
TRBV5-4	TRBJ1-1	TRBD1	-	TGTGCCAGCAGCTCGGTCGGACAGGGGGCGACTGAAGCTTTCTTT	CASSSVGQGATEAFF
TRBV6-5	TRBJ2-5	TRBD2	once	TGTGCCAGCAGTTACCTAGCGGGGGCAGAGACCCAGTACTTC	CASSYLAGAETQYF
TRBV7-2	TRBJ2-1	TRBD2	-	TGTGCCAGCAGCTTAGCTAGCGGGGGGGCTTACAATGAGCAGTTCTTC	CASSLASGGAYNEQFF
TRBV12-3/TRBV12-4	TRBJ2-1	-	many	TGTGCCAGCACCCCAGACAACTACAATGAGCAGTTCTTC	CASTPDNYNEQFF
TRBV29-1	TRBJ2-7	-	many	TGCAGCGGGGCCGAGGTCAGCGAGCAGTACTTC	CSGAEVSEQYF
TRBV18	TRBJ1-1	TRBD1	few	TGTGCCACCCCCCAAGAAGGGGGCAAAGGCACTGAAGCTTTCTTT	CATPQEGGKGTEAFF
TRBV20-1	TRBJ2-5	TRBD2	few	TGCAGTGCTAGAGATGGGACTAGCGTTACAGAGACCCAGTACTTC	CSARDGTSVTETQYF
TRBV19	TRBJ1-1	-	-	TGTGCCAGTAGTCTCAACATGGGCACTGAAGCTTTCTTT	CASSLNMGTEAFF
TRBV6-1	TRBJ2-5	TRBD1	-	TGTGCCAGCACCGAAGGGGGCCCGGTAGGGGAGACCCAGTACTTC	CASTEGGPVGETQYF
TRBV4-1	TRBJ2-1	-	-	TGCGCCAGCAGCCAACCCGGGGACGGTGCCTACAATGAGCAGTTCTTC	CASSQPGDGAYNEQFF
TRBV7-2	TRBJ1-4	-	few	TGTGCCAGCAGCTCCCGGGTTGAAAAACTGTTTTTT	CASSSRVEKLFF
TRBV7-2	TRBJ1-4	-	many	TGTGCCAGCAGCTTAGCTACCCGCGACAGATTCTTTAATGAAAAACTGTTTTTT	CASSLATRDRFFNEKLFF
TRBV11-2	TRBJ2-1	TRBD2	-	TGTGACAGCAGCTCTATAGCGGGGGGGCCGAATGAGCAGTTCTTC	CDSSSIAGGPNEQFF
TRBV19	TRBJ1-2	-	few	TGTGCGTCTGGGTATGGCTACACCTTC	CASGYGYTF
TRBV11-2	TRBJ2-5	-	many	TGTGCCAGCAGCCCCGCCGGGTACGAGACCCAGTACTTC	CASSPAGYETQYF